The 12 T cell receptor beta chains below all came from one sample that was sequenced in a study of monozygotic twins with inflammatory bowel disease. TCRdb re-called the 5' RACE reads; one entry per CDR3 protein, DNA not given. There are about 200,000 distinct CDR3 sequences in the sample, with 7.5% to 8% held by the top ten. The source material was blood. The receptors were gathered from a human donor with ulcerative colitis or Crohn's disease, or a healthy co-twin of an affected twin (not recorded which).

The J gene is TRBJ2-3, the V gene TRBV11-1; TCRdb outputs TRBD2, but without DNA this stays unchecked. The germline gives CDR1 SGHAT, CDR2 FQDESV (reference sequence). This CDR3 spans 18 amino acids. CDR3 region: CASSLDTWTSGSTDTQYF.

This rearrangement joins TRBV12-3 or TRBV12-4 to TRBJ1-1; TCRdb indicates TRBD1, and absent DNA this call remains unverified. This CDR3 contains 12 residues. This CDR3 reads CASSLTGGEAFF.

The chain recombines TRBV18 with TRBJ2-2; TCRdb lists TRBD1, though no DNA is available to test this call. This CDR3 contains 16 residues. Germline lookup yields CDR1 KGHSH and CDR2 LQKENI. The CDR3 loop is CASSPLGTAYTGELFF.

This chain connects TRBV6-2 or TRBV6-3 to TRBJ2-7; absent DNA, TCRdb's TRBD2 call cannot be checked. The V gene's germline CDR1 is MNHEY and CDR2 SVGEGT. The CDR3 is 14 amino acids. This CDR3 is CASSRQSRSYEQYF.

The genes are TRBV20-1 and TRBJ1-2; TCRdb designates TRBD1, a call that cannot be tested without DNA. Germline V lookup: CDR1 DFQATT, CDR2 SNEGSKA (reference sequence). The CDR3 is 16 residues long. The CDR3 reads CSARDPIRAQSSGYTF.

V gene TRBV5-1 combines with J gene TRBJ2-5; TCRdb's assignment of TRBD1 cannot be checked, as there is no DNA. In germline, CDR1 is SGHRS, CDR2 YFSETQ. The CDR3 has 14 residues. The chain's CDR3 is CASSSVGGPETQYF.

V and J are TRBV5-1 and TRBJ2-1. CDR1 is SGHRS and CDR2 is YFSETQ in the germline V gene. The CDR3 is made up of 16 amino acids. The CDR3 reads CASSLALGGSYNEQFF.

The chain joins TRBV4-2 to TRBJ2-1; TCRdb outputs TRBD1, but without DNA this stays unchecked. The CDR3 is made up of 15 amino acids. Per germline, CDR1 LGHNA and CDR2 YNFKEQ. The CDR3 spells CASSQDAPAYNEQFF.

The rearrangement joins TRBV7-2 to TRBJ1-6. This CDR3 has 14 residues. CDR1 SGHTA and CDR2 FQGNSA come from the germline V gene. CDR3 amino acids: CASSATGINSPLHF.

The chain carries TRBV5-1 and TRBJ2-1; TCRdb lists TRBD1, though no DNA is available to test this call. The CDR3 has 17 amino acids. Germline V CDR1 and CDR2: SGHRS, YFSETQ. This CDR3 reads CASSLGFHGGAYNEQFF.

J is TRBJ2-7 and V is TRBV20-1. The CDR3 spans 14 residues. From germline, CDR1 is DFQATT and CDR2 SNEGSKA (reference sequence). CDR3 protein: CSAPISGLPYEQYF.

The chain has TRBV12-3 or TRBV12-4 and TRBJ2-1; TCRdb's assignment of TRBD1 cannot be checked, as there is no DNA. The CDR3 spans 14 residues. The CDR3 reads CASIGTGGRNEQFF.